Reported below is one TCR beta chain. Its antigen is currently unknown. The data originate from a study of cytomegalovirus exposure and HLA in healthy donors. Study overall: The same platform used for the approximately 670 first-cohort repertoires was also used for the 130 or so validation repertoires, as a later analysis reported.

General study results and limits: Altogether, around 160 TCR beta chains were recorded as cytomegalovirus-associated. Reports indicated that the classifier achieved high specificity and sensitivity in diagnosing cytomegalovirus status.

The repertoire was sequenced with immunoSEQ multiplex PCR; TCRdb's copy has only in-frame clones and lacks some. The table records about 180,000 clones, roughly nine tenths of them present only once. The sample comprised PBMCs. The sequence was obtained from a young man in good health and CMV-seropositive.

The CDR3, as DNA: TGTGCCAGCTCACCCCAGGGGGTCTTATCCTACGAGCAGTACTTC. This codes for CASSPQGVLSYEQYF. V usage is TRBV18 and J usage is TRBJ2-7; the match to TRBD1 covers 7 bases. The CDR3 extends over 15 amino acids. Germline CDR1 reads KGHSH; CDR2 reads LQKENI. V lost 3 bases to trimming and J lost 1 base; unmatched junction nucleotides: 6.